The sequence of this TCR beta chain was determined in a study of OX40 agonist ivuxolimab in advanced cancers. Regarding the complete study: Ivuxolimab, which targeted the costimulatory receptor OX40 (CD134), was an agonistic, fully human IgG2 monoclonal antibody. Intravenous ivuxolimab was administered to patients every 2 weeks at six dose levels: 0.01, 0.1, 0.3, 1.5, 3 and 10 mg/kg. Among the 50 to 55 dose-escalation patients, around 19 had hepatocellular carcinoma, approximately 15 melanoma, 9 renal cell carcinoma and 9 head and neck cancer. The dose-escalation cohort was almost 85% male with a mean age of approximately 60 years, ranging from roughly 20 to 80. Prior anti-PD-1, anti-PD-L1 or anti-CTLA-4 therapy was permitted, and checkpoint inhibitors had been received by under 50% of dose-escalation patients. Three dose-escalation patients achieved partial responses, one with hepatocellular carcinoma and two with cutaneous melanoma. Peripheral TCRbeta sequencing was intended to test whether TCR sequence diversity was altered and clonal T-cell expansion was caused by ivuxolimab. The paper covers the monotherapy dose-escalation part of the phase I ivuxolimab trial, which included N of about 56 patients.

Its CDR3 holds 14 amino acids, cysteine through phenylalanine. Only the CDR3 portion is preserved as DNA: 42 bases, with reading frame beginning at the first base. Relative to germline, V is 3 bases shorter and J is 8 bases shorter, with 16 bases between their ends. The germline V gene encodes CDR1 MDHEN and CDR2 SYDVKM. About this clone: The target of this receptor is not known. No base quality information exists; no much larger clone differs at one position.

For sequencing of the TCRbeta CDR3 region, genomic DNA was extracted from the sorted cells. The immunoSEQ Assay was used for sequencing of TCRbeta CDR3 regions. TCRdb provides this immuneACCESS table in a form limited to in-frame rearrangements. Some clones are lacking; in checked studies, under half of them reflect an unresolved V gene, and why the rest are absent is not known. Here the sample has around 50,000 clones; 90% to 95% occur a single time. Of the sample, about 12% falls within the top ten clones. General findings and caveats noted by the study authors: After ivuxolimab, CD8+ T cells had more expanded clones than CD4+ T cells on average. In the 0.1-3.0 mg/kg groups, partial responders had among the lowest normalized peripheral clonal expansion, particularly in CD8+ T cells. At doses of 0.1 to 3.0 mg/kg, clonal expansion of both CD4+ and CD8+ blood T cells was observed from baseline to week 6. Low levels of normalized T-cell clonal expansion were also seen in some patients who did not respond. Antigen specificity was not determined for the clonally expanded peripheral T cells.

Patients with a history of autoimmune disease or receiving systemic immunosuppression were excluded from the trial. Peripheral blood for TCR sequencing was collected from all dose cohorts at baseline, on cycle 4 day 1, and on cycle 7 day 1. Samples came from an open-label, multicenter, first-in-human phase I dose-escalation trial of ivuxolimab. Adults with locally advanced or metastatic melanoma, renal cell carcinoma, hepatocellular carcinoma or head and neck squamous cell carcinoma were enrolled in the trial. CD4+ and CD8+ T cells were sorted separately from peripheral blood before TCR sequencing.

The material sequenced was CD4+ or CD8+ T cells sorted from blood, taken in a trial of the OX40 agonist ivuxolimab. The V and J genes are TRBV28 and TRBJ1-1; the D gene is perhaps TRBD1, on 5 matching bases. The TCR originated in an adult with an advanced solid tumor such as melanoma, head and neck, liver or kidney cancer. The CDR3 in this case is CASSFRGETSEAFF. The sequence in DNA is TGTGCCAGCAGTTTTCGAGGGGAGACTTCGGAAGCTTTCTTT.